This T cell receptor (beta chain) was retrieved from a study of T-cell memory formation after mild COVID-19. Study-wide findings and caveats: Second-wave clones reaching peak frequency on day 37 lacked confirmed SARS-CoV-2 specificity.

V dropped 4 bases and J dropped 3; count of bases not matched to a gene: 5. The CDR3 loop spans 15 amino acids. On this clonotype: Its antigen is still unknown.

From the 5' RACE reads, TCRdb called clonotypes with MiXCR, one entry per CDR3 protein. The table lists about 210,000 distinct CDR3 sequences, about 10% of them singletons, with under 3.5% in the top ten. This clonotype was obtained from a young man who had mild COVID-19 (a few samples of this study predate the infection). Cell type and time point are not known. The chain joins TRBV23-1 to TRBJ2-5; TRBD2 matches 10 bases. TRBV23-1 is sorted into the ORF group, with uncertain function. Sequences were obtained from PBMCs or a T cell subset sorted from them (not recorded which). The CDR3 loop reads CASSPFLAGEETQYF. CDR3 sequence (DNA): TGCGCCAGCAGTCCTTTTCTAGCGGGGGAAGAGACCCAGTACTTC.